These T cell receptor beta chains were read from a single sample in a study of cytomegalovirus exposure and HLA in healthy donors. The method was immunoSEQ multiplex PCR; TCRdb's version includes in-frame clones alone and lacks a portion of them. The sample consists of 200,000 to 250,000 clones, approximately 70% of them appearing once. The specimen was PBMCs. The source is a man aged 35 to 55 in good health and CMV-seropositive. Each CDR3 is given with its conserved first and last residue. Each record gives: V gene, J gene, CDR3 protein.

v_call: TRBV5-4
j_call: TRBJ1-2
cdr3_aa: CASSLNLAAFDGYTF

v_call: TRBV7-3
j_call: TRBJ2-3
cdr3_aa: CASSLGQGGTDTQYF

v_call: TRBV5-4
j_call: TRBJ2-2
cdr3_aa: CASSLGQGWNTGELFF

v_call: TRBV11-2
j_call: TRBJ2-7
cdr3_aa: CASSSVTSGRYEQYF

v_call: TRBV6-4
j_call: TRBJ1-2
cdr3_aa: CASSDSRAQTF

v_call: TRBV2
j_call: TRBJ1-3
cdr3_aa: CASSDSGYTIYF

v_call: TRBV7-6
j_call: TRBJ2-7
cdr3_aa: CASSLGRGSSGEQYF

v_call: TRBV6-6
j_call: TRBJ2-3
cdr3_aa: CASLQGKETSTDTQYF

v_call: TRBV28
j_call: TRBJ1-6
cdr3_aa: CASSLSGTFYNSPLHF

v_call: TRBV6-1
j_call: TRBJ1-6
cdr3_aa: CASSAARMVHSPLHF

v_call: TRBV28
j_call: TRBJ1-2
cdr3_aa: CASSLGHRTGYTF

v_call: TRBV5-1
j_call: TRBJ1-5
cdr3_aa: CASSLEGWGPGQPQHF

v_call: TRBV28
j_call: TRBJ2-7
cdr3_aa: CASREWASGGYEQYF

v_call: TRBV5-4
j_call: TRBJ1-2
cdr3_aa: CASTLLGTGSNYGYTF

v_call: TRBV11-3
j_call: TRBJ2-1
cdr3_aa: CASSPDTHEQFF

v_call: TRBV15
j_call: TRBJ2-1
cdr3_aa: CATSRDTFGTSGVFEQFF

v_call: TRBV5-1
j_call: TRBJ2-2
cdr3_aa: CASSPQGGGATGELFF

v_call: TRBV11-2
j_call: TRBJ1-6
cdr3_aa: CASSRTGQLWNSYNSPLHF

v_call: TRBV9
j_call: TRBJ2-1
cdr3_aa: CASSSRQGAIYNEQFF

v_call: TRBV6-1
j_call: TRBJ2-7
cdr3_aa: CASSEAYRGLHSYEQYF

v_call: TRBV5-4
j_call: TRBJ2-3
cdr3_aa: CASGAVPGTDTQYF

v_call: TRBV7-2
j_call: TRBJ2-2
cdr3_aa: CASRKGSRDRAEELFF

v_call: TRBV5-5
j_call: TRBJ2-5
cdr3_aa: CASSRWGLAGLRGETQYF

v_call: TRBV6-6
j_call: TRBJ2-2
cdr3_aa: CASSYSRVGSGELFF

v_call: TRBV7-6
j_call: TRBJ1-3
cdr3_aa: CASSQGQFGGTIYF

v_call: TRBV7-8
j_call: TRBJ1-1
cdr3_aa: CASSALGGNTEAFF

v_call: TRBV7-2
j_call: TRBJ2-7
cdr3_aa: CASSLSPRLAGDYEQYF

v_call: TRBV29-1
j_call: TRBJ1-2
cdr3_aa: CSVRTEGIKDYGYTF